This T cell receptor (beta chain) stems from a study of blood T cell repertoires in COVID-19. The CDR3 loop spans 15 amino acids. V gave up 4 bases and J gave up 2 bases, with 16 bases separating them. CDR1 and CDR2 (germline): SGDLS, YYNGEE. Here immunoSEQ multiplex PCR was the method, and the copy in TCRdb shows in-frame clones only, minus some. The sample consists of roughly 90,000 clones, under 85% of them appearing once. The TCR comes from a woman in her sixties or seventies with acute or convalescent COVID-19. Material: peripheral blood. V is TRBV9 and J is TRBJ2-7; D unresolved. For the CDR3, the DNA is TGTGCCAGCAGCCTCACTTTTGGGCAGGCCTACGAGCAGTACTTC. Amino acids: CASSLTFGQAYEQYF.